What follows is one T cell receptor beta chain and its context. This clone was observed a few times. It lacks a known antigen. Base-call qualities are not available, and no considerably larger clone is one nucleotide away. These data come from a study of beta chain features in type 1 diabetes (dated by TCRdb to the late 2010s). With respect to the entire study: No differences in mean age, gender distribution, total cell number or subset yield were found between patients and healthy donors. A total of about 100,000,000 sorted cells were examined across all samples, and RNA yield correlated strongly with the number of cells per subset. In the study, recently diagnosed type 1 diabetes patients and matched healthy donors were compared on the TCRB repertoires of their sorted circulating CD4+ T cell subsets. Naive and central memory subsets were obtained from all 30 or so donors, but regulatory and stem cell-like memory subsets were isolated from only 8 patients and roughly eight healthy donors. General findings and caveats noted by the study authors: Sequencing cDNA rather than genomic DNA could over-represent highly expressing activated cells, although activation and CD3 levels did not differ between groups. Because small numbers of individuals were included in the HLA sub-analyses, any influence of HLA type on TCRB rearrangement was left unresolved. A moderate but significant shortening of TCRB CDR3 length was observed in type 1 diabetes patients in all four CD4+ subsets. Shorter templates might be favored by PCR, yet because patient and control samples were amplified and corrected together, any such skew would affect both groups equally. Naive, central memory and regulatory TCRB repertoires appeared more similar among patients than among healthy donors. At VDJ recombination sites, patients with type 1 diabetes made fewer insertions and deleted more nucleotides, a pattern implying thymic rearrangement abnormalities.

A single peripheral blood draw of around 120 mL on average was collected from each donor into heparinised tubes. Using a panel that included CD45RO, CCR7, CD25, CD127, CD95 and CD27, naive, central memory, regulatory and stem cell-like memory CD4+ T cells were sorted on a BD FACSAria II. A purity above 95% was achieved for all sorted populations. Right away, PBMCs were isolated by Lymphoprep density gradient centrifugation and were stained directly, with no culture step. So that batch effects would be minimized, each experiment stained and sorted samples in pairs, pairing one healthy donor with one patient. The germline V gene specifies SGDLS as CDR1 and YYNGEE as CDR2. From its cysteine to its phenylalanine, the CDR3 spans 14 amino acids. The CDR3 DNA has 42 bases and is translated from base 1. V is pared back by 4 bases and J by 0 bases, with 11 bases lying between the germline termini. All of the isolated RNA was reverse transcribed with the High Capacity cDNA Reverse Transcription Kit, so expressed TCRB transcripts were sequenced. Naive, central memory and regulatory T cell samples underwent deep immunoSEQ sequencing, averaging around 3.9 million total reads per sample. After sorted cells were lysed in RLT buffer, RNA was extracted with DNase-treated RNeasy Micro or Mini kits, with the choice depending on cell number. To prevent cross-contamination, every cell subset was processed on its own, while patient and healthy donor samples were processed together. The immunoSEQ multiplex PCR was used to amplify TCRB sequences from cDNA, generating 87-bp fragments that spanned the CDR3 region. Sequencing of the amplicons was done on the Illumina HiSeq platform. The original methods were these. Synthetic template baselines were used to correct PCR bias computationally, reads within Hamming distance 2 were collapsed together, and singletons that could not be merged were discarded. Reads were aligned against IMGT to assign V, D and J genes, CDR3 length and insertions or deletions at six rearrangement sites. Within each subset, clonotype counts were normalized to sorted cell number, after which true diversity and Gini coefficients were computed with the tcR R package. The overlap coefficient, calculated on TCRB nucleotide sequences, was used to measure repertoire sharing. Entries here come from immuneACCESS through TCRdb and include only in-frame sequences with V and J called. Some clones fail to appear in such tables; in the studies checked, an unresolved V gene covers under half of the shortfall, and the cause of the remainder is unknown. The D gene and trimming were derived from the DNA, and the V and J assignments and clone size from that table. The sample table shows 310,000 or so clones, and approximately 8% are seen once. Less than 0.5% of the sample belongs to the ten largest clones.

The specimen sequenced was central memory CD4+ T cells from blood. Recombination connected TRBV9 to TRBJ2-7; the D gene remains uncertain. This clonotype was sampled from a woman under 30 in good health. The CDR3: CASSLGFYSYEQYF. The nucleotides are TGTGCCAGCAGCCTCGGTTTCTACTCCTACGAGCAGTACTTC.